This T cell receptor (beta chain) was identified in a study of early T cells in non-severe SARS-CoV-2 infection. Study results and caveats: Sequences matched to VDJdb favored anti-spike CD8 responses, while private and CD4 specificities were missed.

This clonotype has more than one count but fewer than ten. Its antigen remains unknown. V gave up 5 bases and J gave up 4 bases; unmatched junction bases: 5. Germline CDR1 is SGHAT and CDR2 is FQNNGV. The CDR3 consists of 14 residues. The TCR library protocol was used to attach unique molecular identifiers. These identifiers were attached to individual cDNA molecules. TCRdb redid the calling of the 5' RACE reads with MiXCR, one entry per CDR3 protein. The table includes about 60,000 distinct CDR3 sequences, 9.1% detected once. The TCR was taken from an adult who was a healthcare worker with PCR-confirmed SARS-CoV-2 infection or an uninfected control (not recorded which). The V and J genes are TRBV11-2 and TRBJ2-4, with 7 nucleotides matching TRBD2. Sequences were obtained from whole blood. CDR3 in DNA: TGTGCCAGCAGCGCCCTAGCGGATAAAAACATTCAGTACTTC. As protein: CASSALADKNIQYF.